The 24 T cell receptor beta chains below come from one sample, sequenced in a study of blood T cell repertoires in COVID-19. This table comes from immunoSEQ multiplex PCR, and its TCRdb copy is limited to in-frame clones, with some not included. The data show around 200,000 clones, over 70% seen once. Sequencing used peripheral blood. These receptors all stem from a woman in her thirties or forties with COVID-19, enrolled during active disease.

The chain joins TRBV11-2 to TRBJ2-3; 8 nucleotides line up with TRBD2. The CDR3 covers 15 residues. The V gene end was trimmed by 0 bases and the J gene end by 4 bases; junction bases not matched to a gene: 3. Germline V gene sequence: CDR1 SGHAT, CDR2 FQNNGV. CDR3 region: CASSLDGLASDTQYF. DNA for the CDR3: TGTGCCAGCAGCTTAGACGGACTAGCCTCAGATACGCAGTATTTT.

In its sample, this clone was seen once. The chain carries TRBV29-1 and TRBJ2-1; no firm D call. Germline V gives CDR1 SQVTM, CDR2 ANQGSEA. This CDR3 is 11 amino acids long. V lost 3 bases and J 8 bases, leaving 8 bases between the germline ends. The CDR3: CSVDLVYEQFF. The CDR3 DNA is TGCAGCGTTGACCTAGTTTATGAGCAGTTCTTC.

The chain joins TRBV2 to TRBJ2-7; TRBD1 agrees at 9 bases. The length of the CDR3 is 14 residues. Looked up from germline, CDR1 is SNHLY and CDR2 is FYNNEI. Trimming at V came to 6 bases and at J to 4 bases, leaving 7 bases not matched to a gene. The CDR3 is CASSSGTGRYEQYF. The CDR3 nucleotides are TGTGCCAGCAGCTCCGGGACAGGGCGGTACGAGCAGTACTTC. Filled out from reference TRBV2 and TRBJ2-7, the complete variable domain reads EPEVTQTPSHQVTQMGQEVILRCVPISNHLYFYWYRQILGQKVEFLVSFYNNEISEKSEIFDDQFSVERPDGSNFTLKIRSTKLEDSAMYFCASSSGTGRYEQYFGPGTRLTVT.

The CDR3 bases are TGCAGTGCTAGACAGGACTACGAGCAGTACTTC. Its translation: CSARQDYEQYF. The chain carries TRBV20-1 and TRBJ2-7; D gene uncertain. The CDR3 runs 11 residues. Trimming pared 2 bases from V and 3 bases from J, leaving 5 bases between. Germline V gene data show CDR1 as DFQATT and CDR2 as SNEGSKA (reference sequence).

V usage is TRBV10-3 and J usage is TRBJ1-5, with D possibly matching TRBD1 (6 bases). This CDR3 contains 13 residues. The germline V and J ends were trimmed by 6 bases and 9 bases, with 15 bases remaining between them. The germline V gene encodes CDR1 ENHRY and CDR2 SYGVKD. The CDR3 reads CAISEGGVGPQHF. DNA for the CDR3: TGTGCCATCAGCGAAGGGGGGGTAGGGCCCCAGCATTTT.

J is TRBJ2-5 and V is TRBV6-5; D is undetermined. Germline V gives CDR1 MNHEY, CDR2 SVGAGI. The V end was cut by 2 bases, the J end by 2 bases, with 3 bases between. The CDR3 is 12 residues long. The CDR3 here is CASSYRQETQYF. DNA for the CDR3: TGTGCCAGCAGTTACCGGCAAGAGACCCAGTACTTC.

The chain combines TRBV9 with TRBJ1-3; the D is unclear. CDR1 and CDR2 from the germline V gene are SGDLS and YYNGEE. The CDR3 is 13 residues long. Trimming removed 7 bases at V and 1 base at J, with 9 bases between. CDR3 coding DNA: TGTGCCAGCGAGGATGGGTCTGGAAACACCATATATTTT. This codes for CASEDGSGNTIYF.

J is TRBJ2-7 and V is TRBV11-1; the D gene is possibly TRBD1 (5 bases). From germline, CDR1 is SGHAT and CDR2 FQDESV (reference sequence). The CDR3 is 11 amino acids. Trimming took 6 bases from V and 7 from J, leaving 10 bases between them. The CDR3 protein is CASRRSGEQYF. As DNA, the CDR3 is TGTGCCAGCAGACGGTCAGGGGAGCAGTACTTC. The whole variable domain, filled in from reference TRBV11-1 and TRBJ2-7, reads EAEVAQSPRYKITEKSQAVAFWCDPISGHATLYWYRQILGQGPELLVQFQDESVVDDSQLPKDRFSAERLKGVDSTLKIQPAELGDSAMYLCASRRSGEQYFGPGTRLTVT.

This rearrangement joins TRBV28 to TRBJ1-5; D possibly corresponds to TRBD1 (5 bases). Germline-derived CDR1 and CDR2 are MDHEN and SYDVKM. Deletions cut 5 bases from V and 6 bases from J, with 20 bases between. The CDR3 is 16 residues long. DNA for the CDR3: TGTGCCAGCAGTCACCCCGGAGACAGTCTAGGTCAGCCCCAGCATTTT. Its protein is CASSHPGDSLGQPQHF.

This sequence joins TRBV7-9 and TRBJ2-7, with TRBD1 as a possible D gene (6 bases). Trimming cost V 10 bases and J 6 bases, with 19 bases left between them. The CDR3 consists of 13 residues. Per the germline V gene, CDR1 is SEHNR and CDR2 is FQNEAQ (reference sequence). The CDR3 DNA is TGTGCCATTACGCTGGGACAAAAGCCCGAGCAGTACTTC. Its protein product is CAITLGQKPEQYF.

This clone was recorded a few times. The chain recombines TRBV5-1 with TRBJ2-3; 8 nucleotides line up with TRBD2. The V segment lost 6 bases and the J segment 3 bases; nucleotides outside the gene matches: 12. There are 16 residues in the CDR3. Germline V gives CDR1 SGHRS, CDR2 YFSETQ. The CDR3 spells CASTPPWREVTDTQYF. The CDR3 nucleotides read TGCGCCAGCACCCCCCCTTGGCGGGAGGTGACAGATACGCAGTATTTT.

J is TRBJ2-4 and V is TRBV9; TRBD1 matches at 9 bases. The CDR3 loop spans 19 amino acids. Germline V gene lookup returns CDR1 SGDLS and CDR2 YYNGEE. J lost 0 bases, V lost 3 bases, and 13 bases had no gene match. The chain's CDR3 is CASSARDRDGPRAKNIQYF. CDR3 coding DNA: TGTGCCAGCAGCGCTAGGGACAGGGACGGTCCACGAGCCAAAAACATTCAGTACTTC.

The sample holds one count of this clone. The rearrangement joins TRBV2 to TRBJ1-2; D remains ambiguous. Per the germline V gene, CDR1 is SNHLY and CDR2 is FYNNEI. Trimming left V 8 bases short and J 7 bases short, with 17 bases between. The CDR3 is 13 amino acids. CDR3 sequence (DNA): TGTGCCAGCTGCCCCACACCCCCTCTTGGCTACACCTTC. Protein sequence: CASCPTPPLGYTF.

This sequence joins TRBV19 and TRBJ1-1; weak D call: TRBD1 (5 bases). The V end was cut by 0 bases, the J end by 5 bases, with 22 bases between. The germline CDR1 and CDR2 sequences are LNHDA and SQIVND (reference sequence). This CDR3 contains 18 residues. The CDR3 loop is CASSIDQGLGPFRTEAFF. The CDR3 DNA sequence: TGTGCCAGTAGTATAGATCAGGGTTTGGGCCCGTTTCGGACTGAAGCTTTCTTT.

The genes are TRBV3-1 (or the pseudogene TRBV3-2) and TRBJ2-1; TRBD2 matches 8 bases. The length of the CDR3 is 14 residues. Trimming at V came to 6 bases and at J to 7 bases, leaving 8 bases not matched to a gene. Germline CDR1 reads LGHDT; CDR2 reads YNNKEL (reference sequence). The CDR3 here is CASSLGLAGNEQFF. CDR3 sequence (DNA): TGTGCCAGCAGTCTCGGACTAGCAGGGAATGAGCAGTTCTTC.

This chain joins TRBV25-1 and TRBJ1-4; D unresolved. The V gene's germline CDR1 is MGHDK and CDR2 SYGVNS. V lost 3 bases to trimming and J lost 0 bases, with 11 bases between them. The CDR3 length is 16 residues. The DNA for the CDR3 is TGTGCCAGCAGTGATAGGAAAGGAGCAACTAATGAAAAACTGTTTTTT. Translated, it gives CASSDRKGATNEKLFF.

The V call is TRBV18, the J call TRBJ2-5; D perhaps matches TRBD2 (6 bases). V lost 1 base and J 5 bases, leaving 8 bases between the germline ends. CDR3 size: 13 residues. The germline CDR1 and CDR2 sequences are KGHSH and LQKENI. This CDR3 reads CASSPQGGETQYF. The CDR3 DNA follows: TGTGCCAGCTCACCACAGGGAGGCGAGACCCAGTACTTC.

This chain connects TRBV27 to TRBJ1-1; possibly TRBD1 for D (5 bases). Germline V gene data show CDR1 as MNHEY and CDR2 as SMNVEV (reference sequence). This CDR3 region has 13 residues. V was clipped by 3 bases and J by 5 bases, with 10 bases between them. CDR3 bases: TGTGCCAGCAGTTTCGGGGGGGGGACTGAAGCTTTCTTT. Its protein is CASSFGGGTEAFF.

The rearrangement uses TRBV9 and TRBJ2-1; 8 bases map to TRBD2. CDR3 length: 15 amino acids. The V gene end was trimmed by 3 bases and the J gene end by 3 bases; junction bases not matched to a gene: 5. Germline V lookup: CDR1 SGDLS, CDR2 YYNGEE. The CDR3 DNA reads as TGTGCCAGCAGCGCCCGACTAGCGCTCTACAATGAGCAGTTCTTC. It is translated as CASSARLALYNEQFF.

This clone was observed a few times. Written as DNA, the CDR3 is TGTGCCAGCAGCGTAGGGACAGGGGGGCGGAATGAGCAGTTCTTC. This codes for CASSVGTGGRNEQFF. The rearrangement links TRBV9 to TRBJ2-1, with 10 bases lining up with TRBD1. V trimming: 0 bases; J trimming: 7 bases; junction bases outside the gene matches: 4. The germline CDR1 and CDR2 sequences are SGDLS and YYNGEE. CDR3 length: 15 residues. The full variable domain, in which reference TRBV9 and TRBJ2-1 provide the parts outside the CDR3, is DSGVTQTPKHLITATGQRVTLRCSPRSGDLSVYWYQQSLDQGLQFLIQYYNGEERAKGNILERFSAQQFPDLHSELNLSSLELGDSALYFCASSVGTGGRNEQFFGPGTRLTVL.

The rearrangement links TRBV5-5 to TRBJ1-2, with a possible D match to TRBD1 (6 bases). The CDR3 runs to 14 residues. Germline V gene data show CDR1 as SGHKS and CDR2 as YYEKEE (reference sequence). V was pared by 2 bases and J by 5 bases, with 13 bases between. In DNA, the CDR3 is TGTGCCAGCAGCTTACCCGACAGGCAATATGGCTACACCTTC. This codes for CASSLPDRQYGYTF.

The chain has TRBV19 and TRBJ1-2; weak D call: TRBD1 (6 bases). V lost 4 bases to trimming and J lost 2 bases, with 11 bases between them. The length of the CDR3 is 14 residues. In germline, CDR1 is LNHDA, CDR2 SQIVND (reference sequence). The CDR3 is CASSRGTGNYGYTF. CDR3 nucleotides: TGTGCCAGTAGTAGGGGCACAGGGAACTATGGCTACACCTTC.

This clone was counted only a few times. The V gene is TRBV7-9, the J gene TRBJ1-1; D gene unclear. CDR1 is SEHNR and CDR2 is FQNEAQ in the germline V gene (reference sequence). The CDR3 loop spans 12 amino acids. Trimming removed 4 bases from V and 7 bases from J, with 10 bases in between. This chain's CDR3 is CASSYDADEAFF. CDR3 nucleotides: TGTGCCAGCAGCTATGACGCGGATGAAGCTTTCTTT.

The chain couples TRBV19 to TRBJ1-3, with D uncertain. Per the germline V gene, CDR1 is LNHDA and CDR2 is SQIVND (reference sequence). V shed 7 bases and J shed 0 bases, with 10 bases lying between them. This CDR3 is 14 amino acids long. The CDR3 coding sequence is TGTGCCAGTAAGCCAATGAGCTCTGGAAACACCATATATTTT. Translation: CASKPMSSGNTIYF.